This is a list of T cell receptor beta chains from one sample in a study of T-cell reconstitution after alpha-beta-depleted transplantation in children. One entry per CDR3 protein, called by TCRdb with MiXCR from the PCR reads. The sample comprises roughly 250,000 distinct CDR3 sequences, roughly 8.2% of which are singletons, and approximately 6% rests with the top ten. Sequences were derived from PBMCs, mostly from graft donor cells, sampled 180 days after TCRalphabeta/CD19-depleted stem cell transplant. The receptor source for this set is a male patient younger than 18 who had a stem cell transplant for acute lymphoblastic leukemia, so the T cells may come from the graft donor. Each CDR3 is given with its conserved first and last residue. A D gene is named only where the DNA matches it firmly. Part of the rows lack a size; the others show once, few, many or a class for expanded clones.

CDR3	DNA	D	J	V	length	size
CASSLLRPEQFF	TGTGCCAGCAGCCTCCTGCGTCCTGAGCAGTTCTTC	-	TRBJ2-1	TRBV6-6	12	many
CASLPLAAGNTIYF	TGTGCCAGCCTCCCCCTGGCCGCTGGAAACACCATATATTTT	-	TRBJ1-3	TRBV12-3/TRBV12-4	14	-
CASSLEAVGLAGDTQYF	TGTGCCAGCAGCTTGGAGGCTGTGGGGCTAGCGGGAGATACGCAGTATTTT	TRBD2	TRBJ2-3	TRBV7-3	17	many
CSASDLAGSILYEQYF	TGCAGTGCTAGTGATTTAGCGGGATCGATTCTCTACGAGCAGTACTTC	TRBD2	TRBJ2-7	TRBV20-1	16	many
CAIRDGQDNSPLHF	TGTGCCATCAGGGATGGACAGGATAATTCACCCCTCCACTTT	TRBD1	TRBJ1-6	TRBV10-3	14	many
CASSPNDLREQYF	TGTGCCAGCTCACCGAACGACCTACGCGAGCAGTACTTC	-	TRBJ2-7	TRBV18	13	many
CSAFPGQGGSPLHF	TGCAGTGCTTTCCCGGGACAGGGGGGTTCACCCCTCCACTTT	TRBD1	TRBJ1-6	TRBV20-1	14	many
CSVEARDTDTQYF	TGCAGCGTTGAGGCCCGGGATACAGATACGCAGTATTTT	-	TRBJ2-3	TRBV29-1	13	many
CASSPRLLSYEQYF	TGTGCCAGCAGTCCCCGACTACTCTCCTACGAGCAGTACTTC	-	TRBJ2-7	TRBV28	14	many
CASSVDGDGYTF	TGTGCCAGCAGCGTAGACGGGGATGGCTACACCTTC	-	TRBJ1-2	TRBV9	12	many
CASSSDRWDQPQHF	TGTGCCAGCAGTTCCGACAGGTGGGATCAGCCCCAGCATTTT	-	TRBJ1-5	TRBV12-3/TRBV12-4	14	many
CASSLDAGNTIYF	TGTGCCAGCAGTCTGGACGCAGGAAACACCATATATTTT	-	TRBJ1-3	TRBV6-1	13	many
CASSYLFPDTQYF	TGTGCCAGCAGCTACCTTTTTCCAGATACGCAGTATTTT	-	TRBJ2-3	TRBV7-9	13	many
CASSLPQGRQETQYF	TGTGCCAGCAGCCTTCCACAGGGGAGGCAGGAGACCCAGTACTTC	-	TRBJ2-5	TRBV14	15	many
CASSLGPPLTYEQYF	TGTGCCAGCAGCTTAGGTCCGCCACTAACCTACGAGCAGTACTTC	-	TRBJ2-7	TRBV7-6	15	few
CASSLEAGGLKQYF	TGTGCCAGCAGCTTAGAAGCGGGGGGTTTAAAGCAGTACTTC	TRBD2	TRBJ2-7	TRBV11-2	14	-
CARLAPPAEGTQYF	TGCGCCCGGTTAGCACCTCCAGCGGAAGGGACGCAGTATTTT	-	TRBJ2-3	TRBV23-1	14	few
CSVEDLAYNEQFF	TGCAGCGTTGAAGATCTAGCTTACAATGAGCAGTTCTTC	-	TRBJ2-1	TRBV29-1	13	many